This T cell receptor (beta chain) came from a study of human T cells and chemical hapten exposure. In the study overall: Patients additionally received therapeutic doses of diphenylcyclopropenone on the scalp once a week, and this continued throughout the roughly 25-week study. The cohort included alopecia areata under or over 50% scalp, totalis and universalis.

MiXCR, run by TCRdb on the RACE reads, gives a single entry per CDR3 protein. Of around 160,000 distinct CDR3 sequences listed, roughly 15% are singletons. Time point defined: patch test 1, 2 weeks after DPC sensitization. Treatment: therapeutic diphenylcyclopropenone sensitization with weekly scalp DPC. With V trimmed by 3 bases and J by 8 bases, 12 bases remained unmatched. This CDR3 has 15 residues. In germline, CDR1 is MGHRA, CDR2 YSYEKL. Material: whole blood, obtained in connection with sensitization to the hapten diphenylcyclopropenone (DPC). The chain joins TRBV4-1 to TRBJ1-2; 7 nucleotides line up with TRBD1. This receptor was identified in a woman aged 25 to 39 with alopecia areata. Some clones in this sample may be carry-over from other donors' samples. CDR3 region: CASSQDRSGRSGYTF. As DNA, the CDR3 is TGCGCCAGCAGCCAGGACAGGAGCGGTCGTAGCGGCTACACCTTC.